This is a list of T cell receptor beta chains from one sample in a study of OX40 agonist ivuxolimab in advanced cancers. Some clones are missing from TCRdb's copy, which holds only in-frame ones; the method was immunoSEQ multiplex PCR. The sample records about 45,000 clones, around nine tenths being singletons. The sequences come from CD4+ or CD8+ T cells sorted from blood, collected in a trial of the OX40 agonist ivuxolimab. The receptors were gathered from an adult with an advanced solid tumor such as melanoma, head and neck, liver or kidney cancer. Both conserved end residues are part of each CDR3. A D gene is named only where the DNA matches it firmly. Where a row states a size, it is once, few, many or the class of an expanded clone; other rows omit it.

abundance	d_gene	v_gene	j_gene	CDR3aa	CDR3nt
-	-	TRBV13	TRBJ2-5	CASSLAGFRETQYF	TGTGCCAGCAGCTTAGCGGGGTTCCGAGAGACCCAGTACTTC
-	-	TRBV10-3	TRBJ2-1	CAIGAAAYNEQFF	TGTGCCATTGGGGCGGCGGCCTACAATGAGCAGTTCTTC
-	TRBD2	TRBV11-2	TRBJ2-5	CASSLVGGKETQYF	TGTGCCAGCAGCTTAGTGGGGGGGAAAGAGACCCAGTACTTC
-	TRBD1	TRBV18	TRBJ1-4	CASSNVRGINEKLFF	TGTGCCAGCTCAAACGTCAGGGGGATTAATGAAAAACTGTTTTTT
-	TRBD2	TRBV5-1	TRBJ2-7	CASSLTSGSQYEQYF	TGCGCCAGCAGCTTGACTAGCGGGAGTCAGTACGAGCAGTACTTC
-	TRBD2	TRBV9	TRBJ2-7	CASSVGASGIYEQYF	TGTGCCAGCAGCGTAGGGGCTAGCGGGATCTACGAGCAGTACTTC
-	-	TRBV6-1	TRBJ1-2	CASSDFPPSGYTF	TGTGCCAGCAGTGACTTCCCGCCGAGTGGCTACACCTTC
-	-	TRBV5-6	TRBJ2-7	CASSLTIGEEQYF	TGTGCCAGCAGCTTGACAATTGGAGAGGAGCAGTACTTC
-	-	TRBV7-8	TRBJ2-6	CASSPRGASGANVLTF	TGTGCCAGCAGCCCCCGAGGAGCCTCTGGGGCCAACGTCCTGACTTTC
-	-	TRBV7-8	TRBJ2-7	CASSFWGYEGYEQYF	TGTGCCAGCAGCTTCTGGGGCTACGAAGGGTACGAGCAGTACTTC
once	TRBD2	TRBV19	TRBJ2-3	CASSIPAGVGPDTQYF	TGTGCCAGTAGTATCCCAGCGGGAGTAGGGCCAGATACGCAGTATTTT
few	-	TRBV14	TRBJ2-3	CASSYADTQYF	TGTGCCAGCAGCTACGCAGATACGCAGTATTTT
-	-	TRBV7-3	TRBJ2-1	CASSFATTGEQFF	TGTGCCAGCAGCTTTGCCACAACGGGTGAGCAGTTCTTC
-	TRBD1	TRBV29-1	TRBJ2-2	CSVEGQGVGGELFF	TGCAGCGTTGAGGGACAGGGGGTGGGCGGGGAGCTGTTTTTT
-	-	TRBV2	TRBJ2-7	CASSVQNYEQYF	TGTGCCAGCAGTGTCCAAAACTACGAGCAGTACTTC
-	-	TRBV5-1	TRBJ2-1	CASSLAVAAYNEQFF	TGCGCCAGCAGCTTGGCCGTAGCGGCCTACAATGAGCAGTTCTTC
-	TRBD1	TRBV7-6	TRBJ2-7	CASSLSSGTGGVYEQYF	TGTGCCAGCAGCTTATCCTCCGGGACAGGGGGCGTCTACGAGCAGTACTTC
few	TRBD1	TRBV4-2	TRBJ2-5	CASSQGGQKKETQYF	TGTGCCAGCAGCCAAGGGGGACAGAAAAAAGAGACCCAGTACTTC
-	-	TRBV4-3	TRBJ2-3	CASSQGQRGDTQYF	TGCGCCAGCAGCCAAGGTCAACGGGGTGATACGCAGTATTTT
-	-	TRBV6-6	TRBJ1-2	CASGGGPGYGYTF	TGTGCCAGCGGGGGAGGCCCCGGCTATGGCTACACCTTC
few	TRBD1	TRBV18	TRBJ1-3	CASSPSGGYRNTIYF	TGTGCCAGCTCACCGTCAGGGGGCTATAGAAACACCATATATTTT
-	-	TRBV6-5	TRBJ1-5	CASRQGMDQPQHF	TGTGCCAGCAGACAGGGAATGGATCAGCCCCAGCATTTT
-	-	TRBV29-1	TRBJ2-6	CSVDNSLDSGANVLTF	TGCAGCGTTGACAACTCCTTGGACTCTGGGGCCAACGTCCTGACTTTC
-	TRBD2	TRBV4-1	TRBJ2-3	CASSQGLLAGSTDTQYF	TGCGCCAGCAGCCAAGGGCTCTTAGCGGGAAGCACAGATACGCAGTATTTT
once	TRBD1	TRBV29-1	TRBJ2-5	CSVTAGGQGAGETQYF	TGCAGCGTAACTGCCGGTGGACAGGGGGCGGGAGAGACCCAGTACTTC
-	TRBD1	TRBV28	TRBJ1-2	CASSLDRDPIYGYTF	TGTGCCAGCAGTCTAGACAGGGATCCCATCTATGGCTACACCTTC
few	-	TRBV7-9	TRBJ1-5	CASSTEGPQHF	TGTGCCAGCAGCACCGAAGGGCCCCAGCATTTT
once	-	TRBV7-9	TRBJ2-7	CASSLSSWSYEQYF	TGTGCCAGCAGCTTATCGTCCTGGTCCTACGAGCAGTACTTC
once	-	TRBV28	TRBJ2-3	CASSSETDYRTDTQYF	TGTGCCAGCAGTTCTGAGACAGACTACCGCACAGATACGCAGTATTTT
-	-	TRBV18	TRBJ2-3	CASLGPISTDTQYF	TGTGCCAGCTTGGGACCGATAAGCACAGATACGCAGTATTTT
-	TRBD2	TRBV9	TRBJ2-3	CASSVNGLAGSDTQYF	TGTGCCAGCAGCGTAAACGGGCTAGCGGGCTCAGATACGCAGTATTTT
few	-	TRBV19	TRBJ1-1	CASSSQINTEAFF	TGTGCCAGTAGTAGTCAGATAAACACTGAAGCTTTCTTT
-	TRBD1	TRBV28	TRBJ1-3	CASSSGQGAGNTIYF	TGTGCCAGCAGTTCGGGACAGGGGGCGGGAAACACCATATATTTT
-	-	TRBV7-2	TRBJ2-1	CASSFTGDRHYNEQFF	TGTGCCAGCAGCTTTACGGGAGATAGGCACTACAATGAGCAGTTCTTC
once	TRBD2	TRBV7-2	TRBJ2-7	CASSLGTAGTSSYEQYF	TGTGCCAGCAGCCTTGGGACTGCCGGGACTAGCTCCTACGAGCAGTACTTC
once	TRBD2	TRBV7-2	TRBJ2-3	CASSFAGVTDTQYF	TGTGCCAGCAGCTTTGCGGGAGTCACAGATACGCAGTATTTT
-	-	TRBV5-1	TRBJ1-1	CASSFGGGGTEAFF	TGCGCCAGCAGCTTTGGCGGGGGAGGTACTGAAGCTTTCTTT
-	-	TRBV28	TRBJ1-2	CASSTPRQTLHGYTF	TGTGCCAGCAGCACCCCTCGACAGACCCTACATGGCTACACCTTC
-	TRBD1	TRBV5-1	TRBJ2-1	CASSLGQGGSYNEQFF	TGCGCCAGCAGTCTGGGACAGGGGGGGTCCTACAATGAGCAGTTCTTC
-	TRBD1	TRBV7-2	TRBJ1-6	CASSSHRGSNSPLHF	TGTGCCAGCAGCTCCCACAGGGGTAGTAATTCACCCCTCCACTTT
-	TRBD1	TRBV7-3	TRBJ2-3	CASSSDRASLDTQYF	TGTGCCAGCAGTTCCGACAGGGCCAGTTTAGATACGCAGTATTTT
-	TRBD1	TRBV2	TRBJ1-4	CASNGFRQGEKLFF	TGTGCCAGCAATGGGTTTCGACAGGGAGAAAAACTGTTTTTT
-	TRBD2	TRBV2	TRBJ2-7	CASSGTLAGGNEQYF	TGTGCCAGCAGTGGTACACTAGCGGGAGGGAACGAGCAGTACTTC
-	-	TRBV6-5	TRBJ1-1	CASSYNENTEAFF	TGTGCCAGCAGTTACAATGAGAACACTGAAGCTTTCTTT
-	-	TRBV19	TRBJ2-7	CASSMGPDEQYF	TGTGCCAGTAGTATGGGGCCCGACGAGCAGTACTTC
-	-	TRBV10-3	TRBJ2-1	CAISALGQGLYNEQFF	TGTGCCATCAGCGCGTTGGGGCAGGGTCTGTACAATGAGCAGTTCTTC
-	TRBD1	TRBV28	TRBJ2-7	CASRKTGGNEQYF	TGTGCCAGCAGGAAGACAGGGGGCAACGAGCAGTACTTC
-	-	TRBV28	TRBJ1-1	CASSKHGGTEAFF	TGTGCCAGCAGTAAGCACGGGGGCACTGAAGCTTTCTTT
once	-	TRBV18	TRBJ2-1	CASTLSAGSNEQFF	TGTGCCAGCACCCTATCGGCGGGATCAAATGAGCAGTTCTTC
-	-	TRBV2	TRBJ2-7	CATKGQSYEQYF	TGTGCCACAAAAGGACAATCCTACGAGCAGTACTTC
-	-	TRBV7-2	TRBJ2-1	CASSLEQGVNNEQFF	TGTGCCAGCAGCTTAGAACAGGGAGTAAACAATGAGCAGTTCTTC
once	TRBD2	TRBV25-1	TRBJ2-7	CASTPPTSGTYEQYF	TGTGCCAGCACCCCACCGACTAGCGGTACCTACGAGCAGTACTTC
-	-	TRBV2	TRBJ2-7	CASRISYEQYF	TGTGCCAGCAGGATCAGCTACGAGCAGTACTTC
-	-	TRBV5-4	TRBJ1-1	CASSRPGTQNTEAFF	TGTGCCAGCAGCCGTCCTGGGACACAGAACACTGAAGCTTTCTTT
-	TRBD2	TRBV29-1	TRBJ2-1	CAAGGGPNEQFF	TGCGCCGCGGGGGGGGGCCCGAATGAGCAGTTCTTC
-	TRBD2	TRBV7-9	TRBJ2-1	CASSQTPGEGTNEQFF	TGTGCCAGCAGTCAAACGCCGGGGGAGGGCACTAATGAGCAGTTCTTC
once	TRBD2	TRBV19	TRBJ2-1	CASSITRLAGQDNEQFF	TGTGCCAGTAGTATCACCCGACTAGCGGGACAAGACAATGAGCAGTTCTTC
-	-	TRBV19	TRBJ1-2	CASTHRALYGYTF	TGTGCCAGTACACACAGGGCACTCTATGGCTACACCTTC
-	-	TRBV4-3	TRBJ2-5	CASSQERYF	TGCGCCAGCAGCCAAGAAAGGTACTTC
-	-	TRBV6-5	TRBJ2-7	CASSYRGSGRPYEQYF	TGTGCCAGCAGTTACCGGGGTTCGGGGCGGCCTTACGAGCAGTACTTC